Following are 22 T cell receptor beta chains from one sample sequenced in a study of OX40 agonist ivuxolimab in advanced cancers. TCRdb's copy holds only in-frame clones and misses some; the assay was immunoSEQ multiplex PCR. The table shows 55,000 to 65,000 clones, with about 86% occurring only once. Sequenced material: CD4+ or CD8+ T cells sorted from blood, taken in a trial of the OX40 agonist ivuxolimab. Receptors were obtained from an adult with an advanced solid tumor such as melanoma, head and neck, liver or kidney cancer.

V usage is TRBV6-6 and J usage is TRBJ2-3; D unclear. The CDR3 runs to 14 residues. Trimming removed 3 bases at V and 4 bases at J, with 11 bases between. Germline CDR1 MNHNY, CDR2 SVGAGI (reference sequence). The CDR3 sequence is CASSYFGYPDTQYF. The CDR3 DNA follows: TGTGCCAGCAGTTATTTCGGGTATCCAGATACGCAGTATTTT.

The chain uses TRBV4-1 and TRBJ1-1; D may be TRBD1 (6 bases). Trimming removed 2 bases at V and 4 bases at J, with 14 bases between. CDR1 MGHRA and CDR2 YSYEKL come from the germline V gene. This CDR3 spans 15 amino acids. CDR3 bases: TGCGCCAGCAGCCAAACAGGGAGATGGAGCACTGAAGCTTTCTTT. Its translation is CASSQTGRWSTEAFF.

This sequence joins TRBV9 and TRBJ2-2, with a possible D match to TRBD2 (6 bases). Germline values: CDR1 SGDLS, CDR2 YYNGEE. The CDR3 has 16 residues. Trimming removed 3 bases at V and 0 bases at J, with 12 bases between. CDR3 amino acids: CASSAQTSPNTGELFF. CDR3 coding DNA: TGTGCCAGCAGCGCCCAGACTAGTCCGAACACCGGGGAGCTGTTTTTT.

The rearrangement joins TRBV29-1 to TRBJ2-1; TRBD1 aligns across 8 bases. Germline trimming cut 4 bases from V and 5 bases from J; bases unmatched to any gene: 4. CDR1 and CDR2 from the germline V gene are SQVTM and ANQGSEA. The CDR3 consists of 13 residues. The CDR3 DNA is TGCAGCGTTGGACAGGGGATTGACAATGAGCAGTTCTTC. As protein: CSVGQGIDNEQFF.

The rearrangement uses TRBV5-1 and TRBJ1-1; possibly TRBD1 for D (5 bases). This CDR3 is 14 amino acids long. Trimming left V 2 bases short and J 8 bases short, with 16 bases between. The V gene's germline CDR1 is SGHRS and CDR2 YFSETQ. The CDR3 DNA sequence: TGCGCCAGCAGCTTTGGAGGTCAGGGCAGAGAAGCTTTCTTT. It codes for CASSFGGQGREAFF.

The V gene is TRBV5-8, the J gene TRBJ2-2; TRBD1 matches 9 bases. CDR3 length equals 15 residues. The ends lost 2 bases at V and 6 bases at J; junction bases unmatched: 5. CDR1 and CDR2 (germline): SGHTS, YDEGEE. CDR3 protein: CASSFRDRDAGELFF. The CDR3 region has the DNA TGTGCCAGCAGCTTCCGGGACAGGGATGCCGGGGAGCTGTTTTTT.

The rearrangement links TRBV5-5 to TRBJ1-5; D is perhaps TRBD1 (5 bases). Germline CDR1 and CDR2: SGHKS and YYEKEE (reference sequence). Trimming pared 8 bases from V and 0 bases from J, leaving 15 bases between. This CDR3 comprises 15 residues. CDR3 coding DNA: TGTGCCAGTACGTTGTCGGGGACTAGCAATCAGCCCCAGCATTTT. This codes for CASTLSGTSNQPQHF. The full variable domain, completed using reference TRBV5-5 and TRBJ1-5, is DAGVTQSPTHLIKTRGQQVTLRCSPISGHKSVSWYQQVLGQGPQFIFQYYEKEERGRGNFPDRFSARQFPNYSSELNVNALLLGDSALYLCASTLSGTSNQPQHFGDGTRLSIL.

This clone was seen once. The V call is TRBV5-6, the J call TRBJ1-1; D is unresolved. V lost 0 bases and J 6 bases, leaving 18 bases between the germline ends. This CDR3 spans 16 amino acids. Germline lookup yields CDR1 SGHDT and CDR2 YYEEEE. DNA of the CDR3: TGTGCCAGCAGCTTGGGACCTTACCACGGTGGAGCTGAAGCTTTCTTT. As protein: CASSLGPYHGGAEAFF.

The chain couples TRBV6-5 to TRBJ1-2; no definite D call. This CDR3 spans 15 amino acids. The germline V gene encodes CDR1 MNHEY and CDR2 SVGAGI. Trimming took 5 bases from V and 6 from J, leaving 19 bases between them. The CDR3 spells CASSPRRVSWDGYTF. DNA of the CDR3: TGTGCCAGCAGTCCCCGCCGGGTTTCCTGGGATGGCTACACCTTC.

This chain uses TRBV18 with TRBJ2-2; no firm D call. V lost 0 bases and J lost 4, with 6 bases in between. Looked up from germline, CDR1 is KGHSH and CDR2 is LQKENI. This CDR3 is built from 14 residues. The CDR3 sequence: CASSPPIGTGELFF. CDR3 nucleotide sequence: TGTGCCAGCTCACCACCGATCGGCACCGGGGAGCTGTTTTTT. Complete variable domain (other parts from reference TRBV18 and TRBJ2-2): NAGVMQNPRHLVRRRGQEARLRCSPMKGHSHVYWYRQLPEEGLKFMVYLQKENIIDESGMPKERFSAEFPKEGPSILRIQQVVRGDSAAYFCASSPPIGTGELFFGEGSRLTVL.

This clone came up a few times. The chain employs TRBV18 and TRBJ2-1, with a tentative D call TRBD1 (6 bases). Per the germline V gene, CDR1 is KGHSH and CDR2 is LQKENI. V shed 3 bases and J shed 12 bases, with 12 bases lying between them. This CDR3 comprises 12 residues. The CDR3 bases are TGTGCCAGCTCACCGTTTGAGACAGGGCAGTTCTTC. Protein: CASSPFETGQFF.

The rearrangement joins TRBV11-1 to TRBJ1-2, with 9 bases lining up with TRBD1. This CDR3 spans 14 amino acids. The germline V gene encodes CDR1 SGHAT and CDR2 FQDESV (reference sequence). J was trimmed by 5 bases and V by 4 bases; bases with no gene match: 5. The CDR3: CASSSRTGEYGYTF. DNA of the CDR3: TGTGCCAGCAGCTCCCGGACAGGGGAATATGGCTACACCTTC. The entire variable domain, with the rest obtained from reference TRBV11-1 and TRBJ1-2, is as follows: EAEVAQSPRYKITEKSQAVAFWCDPISGHATLYWYRQILGQGPELLVQFQDESVVDDSQLPKDRFSAERLKGVDSTLKIQPAELGDSAMYLCASSSRTGEYGYTFGSGTRLTVV.

The rearrangement links TRBV6-5 to TRBJ1-2, with D perhaps TRBD1 (5 bases). This CDR3 is built from 13 residues. Looked up from germline, CDR1 is MNHEY and CDR2 is SVGAGI. The germline V and J ends were trimmed by 2 bases and 8 bases, with 12 bases remaining between them. CDR3 loop: CASSYNGGDGYTF. The CDR3 DNA follows: TGTGCCAGCAGTTACAACGGCGGGGACGGCTACACCTTC.

V usage is TRBV5-4 and J usage is TRBJ1-3; a possible D gene is TRBD1 (6 bases). V lost 0 bases to trimming and J lost 8 bases, with 12 bases between them. Germline assignment: CDR1 SGHNT and CDR2 YYREEE (reference sequence). CDR3 length equals 14 residues. Written as DNA, the CDR3 is TGTGCCAGCAGCTTGGACAGGGCCAGGGACACCATATATTTT. Protein product: CASSLDRARDTIYF.

This clone was detected once. CDR3 region: CASSRLDRGSTEAFF. As DNA, the CDR3 is TGCGCCAGCAGTCGATTGGACAGGGGGTCCACTGAAGCTTTCTTT. The chain links TRBV5-1 to TRBJ1-1; 10 nucleotides align to TRBD1. This CDR3 region has 15 residues. V shed 5 bases and J 4 bases; nucleotides not matched to a gene: 8. Germline CDR1 and CDR2: SGHRS and YFSETQ. The full variable domain, with the rest looked up from reference TRBV5-1 and TRBJ1-1, is KAGVTQTPRYLIKTRGQQVTLSCSPISGHRSVSWYQQTPGQGLQFLFEYFSETQRNKGNFPGRFSGRQFSNSRSEMNVSTLELGDSALYLCASSRLDRGSTEAFFGQGTRLTVV.

The chain recombines TRBV7-9 with TRBJ2-4; 8 bases fit TRBD2. After removal of 1 base from V and 4 bases from J, the junction contained 6 bases not matched to a gene. The germline V gene encodes CDR1 SEHNR and CDR2 FQNEAQ (reference sequence). The CDR3 has 16 amino acids. CDR3 sequence: CASSLGGAGAKNIQYF. The CDR3 DNA sequence: TGTGCCAGCAGCTTAGGGGGAGCGGGGGCGAAAAACATTCAGTACTTC.

This chain connects TRBV5-1 to TRBJ1-1, with D uncertain. V was cut by 4 bases and J by 6 bases, with 10 bases left in between. The CDR3 is made up of 12 amino acids. Per germline, CDR1 SGHRS and CDR2 YFSETQ. The DNA for the CDR3 is TGCGCCAGCAGCATCGACGGAGCTGAAGCTTTCTTT. Protein: CASSIDGAEAFF.

This clone occurred once. CDR3 sequence reads: CASSFTGGQDTQYF. In DNA, the CDR3 is TGTGCCAGCAGCTTTACCGGGGGGCAGGATACGCAGTATTTT. This sequence joins TRBV7-6 and TRBJ2-3, with a possible D match to TRBD2 (7 bases). This CDR3 contains 14 residues. Germline loops: CDR1 SGHVS, CDR2 FNYEAQ. The germline V and J ends were trimmed by 3 bases and 6 bases, with 13 bases remaining between them.

This clone appeared a single time. The V and J genes are TRBV18 and TRBJ1-1; 8 bases map to TRBD1. Germline CDR1 is KGHSH and CDR2 is LQKENI. Losses at the gene ends were 6 bases for V and 1 base for J; bases not matched to a gene: 4. The CDR3 sequence is 14 residues long. The CDR3 reads CASSPGTGNTEAFF. Written as DNA, the CDR3 is TGTGCCAGCTCCCCCGGGACAGGGAACACTGAAGCTTTCTTT.

The chain is built from TRBV2 and TRBJ1-5; D remains ambiguous. Trimming shortened V by 4 bases and J by 0 bases, and 7 bases separated the two germline ends. The CDR3 extends over 14 amino acids. Looked up from germline, CDR1 is SNHLY and CDR2 is FYNNEI. The CDR3 DNA reads TGTGCCAGCAGTGGAGCCTATAGCAATCAGCCCCAGCATTTT. Translated: CASSGAYSNQPQHF.

The rearrangement joins TRBV30 to TRBJ2-5; D might be TRBD1 or TRBD2, each matching 5 bases. V lost 2 bases and J 4 bases, leaving 17 bases between the germline ends. The germline V gene has CDR1 GTSNPN and CDR2 SVGIG (reference sequence). The CDR3 extends over 15 amino acids. This CDR3 is CAWSFPRRGGETQYF. CDR3 nucleotides: TGTGCCTGGAGTTTCCCCCGGCGTGGGGGAGAGACCCAGTACTTC.

This rearrangement joins TRBV6-5 to TRBJ1-5; D is perhaps TRBD1 (5 bases). Germline V gene sequence: CDR1 MNHEY, CDR2 SVGAGI. V shed 6 bases and J shed 11 bases, with 20 bases lying between them. CDR3 size: 14 residues. CDR3 amino acids: CASSLDSLSKSQHF. The CDR3 DNA sequence: TGTGCCAGCAGCCTTGACAGCCTAAGTAAGTCCCAGCATTTT.